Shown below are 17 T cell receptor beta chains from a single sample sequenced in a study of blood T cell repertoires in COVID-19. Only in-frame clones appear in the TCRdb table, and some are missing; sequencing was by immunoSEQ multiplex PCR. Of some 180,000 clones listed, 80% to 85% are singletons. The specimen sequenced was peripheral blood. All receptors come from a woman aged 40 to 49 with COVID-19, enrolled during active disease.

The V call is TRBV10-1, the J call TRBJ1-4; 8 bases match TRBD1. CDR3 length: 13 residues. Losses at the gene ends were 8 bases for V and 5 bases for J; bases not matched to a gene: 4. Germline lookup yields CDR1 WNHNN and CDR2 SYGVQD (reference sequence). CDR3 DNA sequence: TGCGCCAGCTCGGGGACAGGCAATGAAAAACTGTTTTTT. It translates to CASSGTGNEKLFF.

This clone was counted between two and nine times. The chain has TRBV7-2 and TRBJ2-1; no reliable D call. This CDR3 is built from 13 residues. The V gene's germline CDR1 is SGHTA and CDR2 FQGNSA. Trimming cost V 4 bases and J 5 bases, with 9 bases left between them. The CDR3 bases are TGTGCCAGCAGCTCAGGTCCTGACAATGAGCAGTTCTTC. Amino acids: CASSSGPDNEQFF. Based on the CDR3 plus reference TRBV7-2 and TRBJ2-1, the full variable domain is GAGVSQSPSNKVTEKGKDVELRCDPISGHTALYWYRQSLGQGLEFLIYFQGNSAPDKSGLPSDRFSAERTGGSVSTLTIQRTQQEDSAVYLCASSSGPDNEQFFGPGTRLTVL.

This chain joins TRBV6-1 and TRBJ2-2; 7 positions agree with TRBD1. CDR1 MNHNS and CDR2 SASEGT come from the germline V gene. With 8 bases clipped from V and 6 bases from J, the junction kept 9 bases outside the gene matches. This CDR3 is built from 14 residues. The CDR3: CASRGGVKAGELFF. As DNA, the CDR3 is TGTGCCAGCCGAGGGGGCGTTAAGGCCGGGGAGCTGTTTTTT.

Here the CDR3 reads CASSLDVISGRAGSEQFF. The CDR3 region has the DNA TGTGCCAGCAGCTTGGACGTGATTAGCGGGAGGGCCGGGAGTGAGCAGTTCTTC. The chain recombines TRBV5-4 with TRBJ2-1, with 11 nucleotides matching TRBD2. Germline V gene lookup returns CDR1 SGHNT and CDR2 YYREEE (reference sequence). This CDR3 has 18 residues. J was trimmed by 9 bases and V by 0 bases; bases with no gene match: 14.

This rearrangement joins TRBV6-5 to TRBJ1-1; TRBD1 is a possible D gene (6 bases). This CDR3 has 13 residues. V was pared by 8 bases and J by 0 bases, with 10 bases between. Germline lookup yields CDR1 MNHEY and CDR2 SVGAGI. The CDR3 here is CASSTGLNTEAFF. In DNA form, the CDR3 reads TGTGCCAGCTCGACAGGTTTGAACACTGAAGCTTTCTTT.

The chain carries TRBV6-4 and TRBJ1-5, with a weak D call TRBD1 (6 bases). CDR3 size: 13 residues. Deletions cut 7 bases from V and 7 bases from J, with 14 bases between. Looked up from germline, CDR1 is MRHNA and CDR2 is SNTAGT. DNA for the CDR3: TGTGCCAGCAATAACAGGGTCGAACAGCCCCAGCATTTT. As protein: CASNNRVEQPQHF.

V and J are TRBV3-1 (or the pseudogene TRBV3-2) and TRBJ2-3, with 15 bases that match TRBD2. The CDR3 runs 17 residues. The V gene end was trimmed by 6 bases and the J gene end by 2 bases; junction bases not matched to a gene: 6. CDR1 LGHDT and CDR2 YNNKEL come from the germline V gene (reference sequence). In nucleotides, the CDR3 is TGTGCCAGCAGTCAGGGACTAGCGGGGGGATACACAGATACGCAGTATTTT. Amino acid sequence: CASSQGLAGGYTDTQYF.

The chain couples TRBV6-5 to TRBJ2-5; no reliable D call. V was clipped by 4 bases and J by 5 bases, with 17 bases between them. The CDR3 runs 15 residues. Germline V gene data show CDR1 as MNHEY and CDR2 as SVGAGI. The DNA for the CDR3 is TGTGCCAGCAGTTCCTTCCGACTGGGTGAGGAGACCCAGTACTTC. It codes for CASSSFRLGEETQYF.

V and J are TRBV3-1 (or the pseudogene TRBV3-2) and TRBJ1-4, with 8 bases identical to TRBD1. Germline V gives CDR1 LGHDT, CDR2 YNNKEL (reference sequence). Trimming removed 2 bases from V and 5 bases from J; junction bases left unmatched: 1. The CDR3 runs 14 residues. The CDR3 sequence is CASSQNRGNEKLFF. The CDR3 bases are TGTGCCAGCAGCCAAAACAGGGGGAATGAAAAACTGTTTTTT.

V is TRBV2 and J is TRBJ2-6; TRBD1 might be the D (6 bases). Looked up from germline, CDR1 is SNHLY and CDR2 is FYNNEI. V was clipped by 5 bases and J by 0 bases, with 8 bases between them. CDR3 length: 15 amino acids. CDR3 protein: CASSRQDSGANVLTF. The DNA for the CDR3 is TGTGCCAGCAGTAGACAGGACTCTGGGGCCAACGTCCTGACTTTC. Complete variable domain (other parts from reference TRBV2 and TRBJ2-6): EPEVTQTPSHQVTQMGQEVILRCVPISNHLYFYWYRQILGQKVEFLVSFYNNEISEKSEIFDDQFSVERPDGSNFTLKIRSTKLEDSAMYFCASSRQDSGANVLTFGAGSRLTVL.

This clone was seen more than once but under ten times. The CDR3 DNA sequence: TGTGCCAGCAGTGTCAGGGGCGCGTACGGCTACACCTTC. Translating gives CASSVRGAYGYTF. The gene calls are TRBV2 and TRBJ1-2, with D tentatively TRBD1 (6 bases). The V end was cut by 4 bases, the J end by 8 bases, with 14 bases between. CDR3 length: 13 residues. Germline V CDR1 and CDR2: SNHLY, FYNNEI.

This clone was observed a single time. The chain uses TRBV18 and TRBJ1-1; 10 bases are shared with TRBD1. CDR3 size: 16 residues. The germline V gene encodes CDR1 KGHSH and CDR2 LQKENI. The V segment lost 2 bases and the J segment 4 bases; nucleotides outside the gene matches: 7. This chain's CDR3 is CASSPTPGQGLTEAFF. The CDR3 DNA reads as TGTGCCAGCTCACCAACCCCGGGACAGGGGCTCACTGAAGCTTTCTTT.

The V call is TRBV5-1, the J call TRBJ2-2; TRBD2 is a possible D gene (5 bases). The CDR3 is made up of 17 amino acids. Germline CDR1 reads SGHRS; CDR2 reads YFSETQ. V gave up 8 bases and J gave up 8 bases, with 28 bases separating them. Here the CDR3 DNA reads TGCGCCAGTACAGCGGCTACGGACTCGCTTAGAGGGGGGGAGCTGTTTTTT. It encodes CASTAATDSLRGGELFF.

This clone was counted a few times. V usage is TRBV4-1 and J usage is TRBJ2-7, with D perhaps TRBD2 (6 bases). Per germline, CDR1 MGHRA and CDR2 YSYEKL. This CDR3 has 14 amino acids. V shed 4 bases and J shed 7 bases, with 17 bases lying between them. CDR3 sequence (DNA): TGCGCCAGCAGCCTAACCCTCTACGCGGGGGAGCAGTACTTC. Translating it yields CASSLTLYAGEQYF.

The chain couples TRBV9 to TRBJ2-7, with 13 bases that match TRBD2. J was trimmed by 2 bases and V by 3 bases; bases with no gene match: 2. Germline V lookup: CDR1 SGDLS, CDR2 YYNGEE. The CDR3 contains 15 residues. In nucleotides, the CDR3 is TGTGCCAGCAGCGCGGGGACTAGCGGGGCCTACGAGCAGTACTTC. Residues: CASSAGTSGAYEQYF.

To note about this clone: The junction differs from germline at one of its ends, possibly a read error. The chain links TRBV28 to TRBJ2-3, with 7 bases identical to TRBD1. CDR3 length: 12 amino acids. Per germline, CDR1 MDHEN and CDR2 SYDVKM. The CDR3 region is CATGGSTDTRYF. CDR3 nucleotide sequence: TGTGCCACAGGGGGTAGCACAGATACGCGGTATTTT.

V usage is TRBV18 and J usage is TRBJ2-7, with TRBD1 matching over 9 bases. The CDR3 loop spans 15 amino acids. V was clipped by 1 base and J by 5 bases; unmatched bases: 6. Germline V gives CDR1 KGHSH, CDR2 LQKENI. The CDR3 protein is CASSPRGQGGDEQYF. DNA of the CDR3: TGTGCCAGCTCACCACGGGGACAGGGCGGCGACGAGCAGTACTTC.